One and the same sample provided the 30 T cell receptor beta chains below, sequenced in a study of blood T cell repertoires in COVID-19. This table comes from immunoSEQ multiplex PCR, and its TCRdb copy is limited to in-frame clones, with some not included. There are 150,000 or so clones in the sample; 70% to 90% occur only once, and approximately 8% lies in the top ten. The sample comprised peripheral blood. These TCRs come from a woman in her sixties with COVID-19, enrolled during active disease.

The chain joins TRBV4-2 to TRBJ2-3; TRBD2 is a possible D gene (7 bases). V was clipped by 2 bases and J by 2 bases, with 17 bases between them. The CDR3 totals 17 residues. Germline V gene data show CDR1 as LGHNA and CDR2 as YNFKEQ. CDR3 coding DNA: TGTGCCAGCAGCCAAAGGGGGGGAGCCCGTGACACAGATACGCAGTATTTT. Translation: CASSQRGGARDTDTQYF.

The chain uses TRBV6-5 and TRBJ1-2, with D maybe TRBD1 (5 bases). The germline gives CDR1 MNHEY, CDR2 SVGAGI. The CDR3 is 14 amino acids. The ends were cut back, 6 bases at V and 2 bases at J, with 13 bases in the middle. The CDR3 DNA is TGTGCCAGCAGCCCAAACAGGAACAACTATGGCTACACCTTC. It yields the protein CASSPNRNNYGYTF.

As concerns this clone: Other nucleotide sequences from this sample produce the same CDR3. This sequence joins TRBV5-1 and TRBJ2-3; D possibly corresponds to TRBD2 (6 bases). CDR1 and CDR2 from the germline V gene are SGHRS and YFSETQ. The CDR3 sequence is 14 residues long. V was pared by 4 bases and J by 0 bases, with 9 bases between. This chain's CDR3 is CASSPGTSTDTQYF. The CDR3 nucleotides read TGCGCCAGCAGCCCGGGGACTAGCACAGATACGCAGTATTTT.

The rearrangement links TRBV7-2 to TRBJ1-2, with 9 bases lining up with TRBD1. CDR3 length: 19 amino acids. CDR1 and CDR2 from the germline V gene are SGHTA and FQGNSA. The J segment lost 0 bases and the V segment lost 5 bases, leaving 16 bases of the junction unmatched. The CDR3 DNA is TGTGCCAGCAGCCAAAACAATGATATAGGACAGGGGCCTAACTATGGCTACACCTTC. It encodes CASSQNNDIGQGPNYGYTF. The full variable domain, with the rest looked up from reference TRBV7-2 and TRBJ1-2, is GAGVSQSPSNKVTEKGKDVELRCDPISGHTALYWYRQSLGQGLEFLIYFQGNSAPDKSGLPSDRFSAERTGGSVSTLTIQRTQQEDSAVYLCASSQNNDIGQGPNYGYTFGSGTRLTVV.

This chain links TRBV15 with TRBJ1-1, with 8 bases fitting TRBD1. The CDR3 totals 14 residues. With 11 bases clipped from V and 1 base from J, the junction kept 9 bases outside the gene matches. CDR1 and CDR2 (germline): LNHNV, YYDKDF (reference sequence). CDR3 coding DNA: TGTGCCGCACGACAGGGGCGTCCGAACACTGAAGCTTTCTTT. This sequence encodes CAARQGRPNTEAFF.

The CDR3 bases are TGTGCCAGTAGGACAGGGGGCGGCACTAATGAAAAACTGTTTTTT. Encoded protein: CASRTGGGTNEKLFF. The rearrangement links TRBV19 to TRBJ1-4; 10 bases agree with TRBD1. The CDR3 is made up of 15 amino acids. V gave up 6 bases and J gave up 2 bases; unmatched junction bases: 3. CDR1 LNHDA and CDR2 SQIVND come from the germline V gene (reference sequence).

The chain has TRBV15 and TRBJ1-2, with a weak D call TRBD1 (6 bases). The ends were cut back, 0 bases at V and 6 bases at J, with 17 bases in the middle. The CDR3 has 16 amino acids. CDR1 and CDR2 from the germline V gene are LNHNV and YYDKDF (reference sequence). The CDR3 region is CATSRDTNRQADGYTF. The CDR3 nucleotides read TGTGCCACCAGCAGAGATACCAACAGACAGGCTGATGGCTACACCTTC. Based on the CDR3 plus reference TRBV15 and TRBJ1-2, the full variable domain is DAMVIQNPRYQVTQFGKPVTLSCSQTLNHNVMYWYQQKSSQAPKLLFHYYDKDFNNEADTPDNFQSRRPNTSFCFLDIRSPGLGDTAMYLCATSRDTNRQADGYTFGSGTRLTVV.

The chain combines TRBV24-1 with TRBJ2-5, with 9 bases lining up with TRBD1. Per the germline V gene, CDR1 is KGHDR and CDR2 is SFDVKD. Losses at the gene ends were 3 bases for V and 3 bases for J; bases not matched to a gene: 7. The CDR3 extends over 16 amino acids. CDR3 DNA: TGTGCCACCAGTGATGCAGGGGGGACAGGGAAAGAGACCCAGTACTTC. It translates to CATSDAGGTGKETQYF.

V gene TRBV9 combines with J gene TRBJ1-5; D possibly corresponds to TRBD1 (6 bases). The CDR3 totals 14 residues. CDR1 and CDR2 (germline): SGDLS, YYNGEE. The V end lost 2 bases, the J end lost 7 bases, and 13 bases lay between the germline ends. CDR3 in amino acids: CASSVGTTGQPQHF. For the CDR3, the DNA is TGTGCCAGCAGCGTTGGGACAACAGGCCAGCCCCAGCATTTT.

In this sample, this clone turned up a few times. The V gene is TRBV30, the J gene TRBJ2-2, with 7 nucleotides matching TRBD1. In germline, CDR1 is GTSNPN, CDR2 SVGIG (reference sequence). The CDR3 runs 14 residues. Unmatched junction bases numbered 4, after V lost 3 bases and J lost 3 bases. The CDR3 loop reads CAWRRQGYTGELFF. The CDR3 nucleotides read TGTGCCTGGAGACGACAGGGATACACCGGGGAGCTGTTTTTT.

V and J are TRBV5-1 and TRBJ2-1; 12 bases align to TRBD1. The CDR3 covers 17 residues. Germline CDR1 is SGHRS and CDR2 is YFSETQ. With 4 bases clipped from V and 8 bases from J, the junction kept 13 bases outside the gene matches. In DNA, the CDR3 is TGCGCCAGCAGCGAAGGGACAGGGGGCGCAACGGGGGATGAGCAGTTCTTC. Residues: CASSEGTGGATGDEQFF.

The CDR3 DNA is TGTGCCAGCAGCTCGGGACAGCTCAATGAAAAACTGTTTTTT. It encodes CASSSGQLNEKLFF. This chain links TRBV7-9 with TRBJ1-4, with 7 nucleotides matching TRBD1. Germline CDR1 reads SEHNR; CDR2 reads FQNEAQ (reference sequence). The ends lost 4 bases at V and 5 bases at J; junction bases unmatched: 4. The CDR3 runs to 14 residues.

CDR3 sequence: CASSLDGGREPQHF. The CDR3 DNA is TGTGCCAGCAGCTTAGACGGGGGGAGGGAGCCCCAGCATTTT. The J gene is TRBJ1-5, the V gene TRBV11-3, with a tentative D call TRBD1 (5 bases). V gave up 0 bases and J gave up 8 bases, with 11 bases separating them. The CDR3 loop spans 14 amino acids. CDR1 SGHNT and CDR2 YENEEA come from the germline V gene. Supplemented by reference TRBV11-3 and TRBJ1-5, the full variable domain reads EAGVVQSPRYKIIEKKQPVAFWCNPISGHNTLYWYLQNLGQGPELLIRYENEEAVDDSQLPKDRFSAERLKGVDSTLKIQPAELGDSAVYLCASSLDGGREPQHFGDGTRLSIL.

The table lists this clone with many counts. The V call is TRBV11-3, the J call TRBJ1-1; 9 bases map to TRBD1. After removal of 5 bases from V and 6 bases from J, the junction contained 7 bases not matched to a gene. This CDR3 spans 14 amino acids. The germline CDR1 and CDR2 sequences are SGHNT and YENEEA. CDR3 amino acids: CASSAGTGRSEAFF. The CDR3 DNA follows: TGTGCCAGCAGCGCCGGGACAGGGAGGTCTGAAGCTTTCTTT. The complete variable domain, with remaining parts taken from reference TRBV11-3 and TRBJ1-1, reads EAGVVQSPRYKIIEKKQPVAFWCNPISGHNTLYWYLQNLGQGPELLIRYENEEAVDDSQLPKDRFSAERLKGVDSTLKIQPAELGDSAVYLCASSAGTGRSEAFFGQGTRLTVV.

The chain links TRBV11-2 to TRBJ1-2, with 8 bases identical to TRBD1. CDR3 length: 14 residues. Per germline, CDR1 SGHAT and CDR2 FQNNGV. Unmatched junction bases numbered 12, after V lost 7 bases and J lost 8 bases. The DNA for the CDR3 is TGTGCCAGCACCCTCCTAGACAGGGGTTGGGGCTACACCTTC. Translating gives CASTLLDRGWGYTF.

This chain joins TRBV4-2 and TRBJ1-2, with 8 bases identical to TRBD1. CDR3 length equals 16 residues. Germline V gene data show CDR1 as LGHNA and CDR2 as YNFKEQ. The junction had 16 bases not matched to a gene; V was cut back by 5 bases and J by 8 bases. The CDR3 sequence: CASSSLDAGTGRGYTF. In nucleotides, the CDR3 is TGTGCCAGCAGCTCATTAGACGCAGGGACAGGAAGAGGCTACACCTTC.

The genes are TRBV10-3 and TRBJ2-2; 8 nucleotides agree with TRBD1. Germline values: CDR1 ENHRY, CDR2 SYGVKD. The CDR3 covers 15 residues. The V and J ends lost 10 bases and 1 base, in that order; junction bases with no gene match: 8. The CDR3 bases are TGTGCCACTAGGACCGGGACAGGGAACACCGGGGAGCTGTTTTTT. It yields the protein CATRTGTGNTGELFF.

The chain combines TRBV19 with TRBJ1-4; D is perhaps TRBD1 (6 bases). V was pared by 5 bases and J by 0 bases, with 16 bases between. CDR1 is LNHDA, CDR2 SQIVND, per germline (reference sequence). The CDR3 is 17 amino acids. The CDR3 spells CASSSSGTLSTNEKLFF. The DNA for the CDR3 is TGTGCCAGTAGTTCATCCGGGACACTTTCAACTAATGAAAAACTGTTTTTT. Looking up the rest from reference TRBV19 and TRBJ1-4 gives the full variable domain: DGGITQSPKYLFRKEGQNVTLSCEQNLNHDAMYWYRQDPGQGLRLIYYSQIVNDFQKGDIAEGYSVSREKKESFPLTVTSAQKNPTAFYLCASSSSGTLSTNEKLFFGSGTQLSVL.

The gene calls are TRBV5-4 and TRBJ1-4; D unresolved. Germline values: CDR1 SGHNT, CDR2 YYREEE (reference sequence). The CDR3 loop spans 14 amino acids. V dropped 0 bases and J dropped 8 bases, with 11 bases sitting between them. CDR3 bases: TGTGCCAGCAGCTTGGATCCAGGTGCGGAAAAACTGTTTTTT. Translation: CASSLDPGAEKLFF.

The CDR3 loop is CASSLGQLGSYNSPLHF. CDR3 bases: TGCGCCAGCAGCTTGGGACAGTTGGGCTCCTATAATTCACCCCTCCACTTT. The gene calls are TRBV5-1 and TRBJ1-6; a weak D match, TRBD1 (5 bases). The CDR3 length is 17 residues. The V gene lost 0 bases and the J gene lost 0 bases, with 10 bases spanning the gap. Germline V gene lookup returns CDR1 SGHRS and CDR2 YFSETQ.

In its sample, this clone was seen once. CDR3 sequence (DNA): TGTGCCAGCGCCCAACTCGGGGGAGATAACTATGGCTACACCTTC. Translation gives CASAQLGGDNYGYTF. V gene TRBV11-2 combines with J gene TRBJ1-2, with D perhaps matching TRBD1 (5 bases). This CDR3 comprises 15 residues. V dropped 8 bases and J dropped 1 base, with 17 bases sitting between them. Germline V gene data show CDR1 as SGHAT and CDR2 as FQNNGV.

The chain is built from TRBV2 and TRBJ2-5; a weak D match, TRBD2 (6 bases). V was shortened by 7 bases and J by 4 bases, with 13 bases between the two germline ends. The CDR3 has 13 residues. CDR1 and CDR2 (germline): SNHLY, FYNNEI. CDR3 sequence (DNA): TGTGCCAGCATGCGGGGAGGTGGAGAGACCCAGTACTTC. This sequence encodes CASMRGGGETQYF.

V usage is TRBV5-4 and J usage is TRBJ2-3; 7 bases line up with TRBD2. V dropped 5 bases and J dropped 2; count of bases not matched to a gene: 5. From germline, CDR1 is SGHNT and CDR2 YYREEE (reference sequence). The CDR3 has 14 amino acids. The CDR3 sequence is CASSRLADTDTQYF. CDR3 nucleotide sequence: TGTGCCAGCAGTCGACTAGCAGACACAGATACGCAGTATTTT.

The rearrangement uses TRBV5-1 and TRBJ1-1; TRBD1 might be the D (6 bases). V dropped 0 bases and J dropped 7 bases, with 16 bases sitting between them. The length of the CDR3 is 15 residues. Germline V lookup: CDR1 SGHRS, CDR2 YFSETQ. CDR3 amino acids: CASSLDGGQGGEAFF. The CDR3 DNA is TGCGCCAGCAGCTTGGATGGTGGTCAAGGGGGTGAAGCTTTCTTT.

V gene TRBV18 combines with J gene TRBJ1-2, with D tentatively TRBD1 (6 bases). Deletions cut 8 bases from V and 4 bases from J, with 20 bases between. The V gene's germline CDR1 is KGHSH and CDR2 LQKENI. The CDR3 sequence is 15 residues long. CDR3 bases: TGTGCCAGCCGACCGTGGACAGCCTACCCCTATGGCTACACCTTC. It specifies CASRPWTAYPYGYTF.

V gene TRBV4-1 combines with J gene TRBJ1-4; TRBD1 might be the D (5 bases). Trimming pared 3 bases from V and 8 bases from J, leaving 16 bases between. CDR3 size: 15 residues. Germline-derived CDR1 and CDR2 are MGHRA and YSYEKL. CDR3 sequence (DNA): TGCGCCAGCAGCCAGCGGGGTGCGGCAGGGGAAAAACTGTTTTTT. It translates to CASSQRGAAGEKLFF.

Only one count was recorded for this clone. The chain carries TRBV11-1 and TRBJ1-2; 9 bases match TRBD1. Per germline, CDR1 SGHAT and CDR2 FQDESV (reference sequence). This CDR3 has 13 residues. Losses at the gene ends were 2 bases for V and 8 bases for J; bases not matched to a gene: 3. The CDR3 bases are TGTGCCAGCAGCTTACCGACAGGGGGAGGCTACACCTTC. Its protein is CASSLPTGGGYTF.

This sequence joins TRBV10-3 and TRBJ2-3; the match to TRBD1 covers 10 bases. Germline loops: CDR1 ENHRY, CDR2 SYGVKD. This CDR3 is 16 amino acids long. V lost 4 bases to trimming and J lost 2 bases; unmatched junction nucleotides: 6. The CDR3 DNA sequence: TGTGCCATCAGTGGGGGACAGGGGTCAGTCACAGATACGCAGTATTTT. This encodes CAISGGQGSVTDTQYF.

The chain carries TRBV7-6 and TRBJ2-7, with TRBD1 matching over 10 bases. The CDR3 runs to 15 residues. CDR1 and CDR2 from the germline V gene are SGHVS and FNYEAQ. Trimming cost V 5 bases and J 2 bases; bases outside gene matches: 6. The CDR3 spells CASSPRDRGPYEQYF. CDR3 DNA sequence: TGTGCCAGCAGCCCCCGGGACAGGGGCCCCTACGAGCAGTACTTC.

This clone appeared a few times. The V gene is TRBV5-4, the J gene TRBJ1-2; D remains ambiguous. Trimming pared 0 bases from V and 8 bases from J, leaving 11 bases between. The CDR3 runs 13 residues. CDR1 is SGHNT, CDR2 YYREEE, per germline (reference sequence). CDR3 amino acids: CASSLDSVPGYTF. CDR3 bases: TGTGCCAGCAGCTTGGACTCGGTTCCGGGCTACACCTTC.